Each of the 19 T cell receptor beta chains below was sequenced from the same sample in a study of CD8 T cell repertoires and HIV-1 epitope variants. The antigens for these receptors are not known. Sequenced by immunoSEQ multiplex PCR; TCRdb stores in-frame clones only, minus some. The table includes 4,600 or so clones, 67% detected once. Sequencing was performed on cultured CD8+ T cells derived from PBMCs. These receptors were collected from a male donor with HIV.

The sample holds one count of this clone. The rearrangement links TRBV7-8 to TRBJ2-7; 9 nucleotides match TRBD2. The V segment lost 5 bases and the J segment 2 bases; nucleotides outside the gene matches: 10. CDR1 is SGHVS and CDR2 is FQNEAQ in the germline V gene. The CDR3 is 16 amino acids. The CDR3 sequence is CASSILHLAGTYEQYF. The CDR3 nucleotides are TGTGCCAGCAGCATACTGCACCTAGCGGGAACCTACGAGCAGTACTTC.

This clone was recorded only once. CDR3 nucleotide sequence: TGTGCCAGCAGTGAGCAGCCAAACTCCTACGAGCAGTACTTC. It codes for CASSEQPNSYEQYF. V usage is TRBV6-1 and J usage is TRBJ2-7; D is uncertain. This CDR3 is 14 amino acids long. The V gene lost 3 bases and the J gene lost 0 bases, with 9 bases spanning the gap. Looked up from germline, CDR1 is MNHNS and CDR2 is SASEGT.

This chain uses TRBV19 with TRBJ2-1, with D uncertain. CDR1 LNHDA and CDR2 SQIVND come from the germline V gene (reference sequence). The CDR3 loop spans 15 amino acids. V lost 5 bases, J lost 3 bases, and 14 bases lay in between. CDR3 sequence reads: CASSFGLRSYNEQFF. CDR3 sequence (DNA): TGTGCCAGTAGTTTCGGTCTCAGAAGCTACAATGAGCAGTTCTTC. The full variable domain, completed using reference TRBV19 and TRBJ2-1, is DGGITQSPKYLFRKEGQNVTLSCEQNLNHDAMYWYRQDPGQGLRLIYYSQIVNDFQKGDIAEGYSVSREKKESFPLTVTSAQKNPTAFYLCASSFGLRSYNEQFFGPGTRLTVL.

By its share, this clone is medium-sized. This chain joins TRBV27 and TRBJ2-7; D tentatively fits TRBD1 or TRBD2 (5 bases each). Germline lookup yields CDR1 MNHEY and CDR2 SMNVEV (reference sequence). Trimming removed 0 bases from V and 0 bases from J, with 12 bases in between. The CDR3 totals 16 residues. CDR3 residues: CASSLSVGTYSYEQYF. CDR3 coding DNA: TGTGCCAGCAGTTTATCGGTTGGGACGTACTCCTACGAGCAGTACTTC.

The J gene is TRBJ2-2, the V gene TRBV27; TRBD2 agrees at 9 bases. J lost 5 bases, V lost 6 bases, and 7 bases had no gene match. Germline CDR1 reads MNHEY; CDR2 reads SMNVEV (reference sequence). The CDR3 has 15 amino acids. CDR3 nucleotides: TGTGCCAGCAGCGACAAAGCGGGGGGAACCGGGGAGCTGTTTTTT. It yields the protein CASSDKAGGTGELFF.

The chain combines TRBV4-2 with TRBJ1-2, with D uncertain. CDR1 and CDR2 from the germline V gene are LGHNA and YNFKEQ. There are 14 residues in the CDR3. V lost 0 bases and J 2 bases, leaving 7 bases between the germline ends. This chain's CDR3 is CASSQDTGNYGYTF. The CDR3 bases are TGTGCCAGCAGCCAAGATACGGGAAACTATGGCTACACCTTC.

The chain carries TRBV9 and TRBJ2-2, with D hard to call. The CDR3 runs to 15 residues. V was trimmed by 7 bases and J by 1 base, leaving 14 bases between them. Germline loops: CDR1 SGDLS, CDR2 YYNGEE. CDR3 in amino acids: CASSEGFWNTGELFF. As DNA, the CDR3 is TGTGCCAGCTCGGAAGGGTTCTGGAACACCGGGGAGCTGTTTTTT.

V and J are TRBV2 and TRBJ2-1; 9 bases map to TRBD1. With 6 bases clipped from V and 9 bases from J, the junction kept 9 bases outside the gene matches. Germline CDR1 SNHLY, CDR2 FYNNEI. This CDR3 spans 14 amino acids. Here the CDR3 reads CASSPGQGRSEQFF. The CDR3 DNA follows: TGTGCCAGCAGCCCGGGACAGGGCAGGAGTGAGCAGTTCTTC.

This chain connects TRBV6-4 to TRBJ2-1, with 9 nucleotides matching TRBD2. V trimming: 4 bases; J trimming: 3 bases; junction bases outside the gene matches: 1. Germline V gives CDR1 MRHNA, CDR2 SNTAGT. The CDR3 loop spans 14 amino acids. DNA for the CDR3: TGTGCCAGCAGTGTACTAGCGGGCTACAATGAGCAGTTCTTC. Translated, it gives CASSVLAGYNEQFF.

This clone was observed a few times. The chain employs TRBV4-1 and TRBJ1-4, with 7 nucleotides matching TRBD1. Germline CDR1 is MGHRA and CDR2 is YSYEKL. J lost 0 bases, V lost 0 bases, and 7 bases had no gene match. The CDR3 is 18 residues long. For the CDR3, the DNA is TGCGCCAGCAGCCAAGATGGAAGGGGGCTTGCAACTAATGAAAAACTGTTTTTT. This codes for CASSQDGRGLATNEKLFF.

This clone was counted a single time. The chain links TRBV19 to TRBJ2-5, with 13 bases identical to TRBD2. J gave up 1 base and V 3 bases, and 2 bases lay outside the gene matches. Germline V lookup: CDR1 LNHDA, CDR2 SQIVND (reference sequence). The CDR3 totals 16 residues. The CDR3 loop is CASSIGTSGAQETQYF. The CDR3 bases are TGTGCCAGTAGTATCGGGACTAGCGGGGCCCAAGAGACCCAGTACTTC.

This clone was counted between two and nine times. V usage is TRBV28 and J usage is TRBJ2-7; TRBD2 matches at 13 bases. The CDR3 extends over 15 amino acids. Germline CDR1 MDHEN, CDR2 SYDVKM. V lost 5 bases to trimming and J lost 7 bases; unmatched junction nucleotides: 8. The CDR3 spells CASSLTSGRAVEQYF. CDR3 nucleotide sequence: TGTGCCAGCAGTCTAACTAGCGGGAGGGCCGTGGAGCAGTACTTC.

This chain joins TRBV28 and TRBJ2-3; TRBD1 aligns across 7 bases. Germline V gene sequence: CDR1 MDHEN, CDR2 SYDVKM. The CDR3 loop spans 16 amino acids. V was pared by 8 bases and J by 0 bases, with 11 bases of the junction left unmatched. The CDR3 protein is CASFRRGQKSTDTQYF. The CDR3 DNA reads TGTGCCAGCTTTCGTCGGGGACAGAAAAGCACAGATACGCAGTATTTT. Full variable domain (rest looked up from reference TRBV28 and TRBJ2-3): DVKVTQSSRYLVKRTGEKVFLECVQDMDHENMFWYRQDPGLGLRLIYFSYDVKMKEKGDIPEGYSVSREKKERFSLILESASTNQTSMYLCASFRRGQKSTDTQYFGPGTRLTVL.

This clone occurred once. V and J are TRBV7-8 and TRBJ2-1; TRBD2 aligns across 12 bases. This CDR3 is built from 18 residues. CDR1 is SGHVS and CDR2 is FQNEAQ in the germline V gene. V shed 2 bases and J 6 bases; nucleotides not matched to a gene: 11. In DNA, the CDR3 is TGTGCCAGCAGCTTACCGGGCGGGACTAGCGGGTCGGGCAATGAGCAGTTCTTC. Amino acids: CASSLPGGTSGSGNEQFF. The full variable domain, its missing parts supplied by reference TRBV7-8 and TRBJ2-1, is GAGVSQSPRYKVAKRGQDVALRCDPISGHVSLFWYQQALGQGPEFLTYFQNEAQLDKSGLPSDRFFAERPEGSVSTLKIQRTQQEDSAVYLCASSLPGGTSGSGNEQFFGPGTRLTVL.

The genes are TRBV6-5 and TRBJ2-7, with a weak D call TRBD1 (5 bases). The V gene lost 5 bases and the J gene lost 0 bases, with 11 bases spanning the gap. CDR3 length equals 14 residues. The V gene's germline CDR1 is MNHEY and CDR2 SVGAGI. The CDR3 DNA reads as TGTGCCAGCAGTGATCAGGGAAGCTCCTACGAGCAGTACTTC. Encoded protein: CASSDQGSSYEQYF.

V and J are TRBV5-1 and TRBJ2-7, with D perhaps matching TRBD1 (5 bases). Trimming removed 5 bases at V and 3 bases at J, with 6 bases between. This CDR3 has 11 amino acids. The V gene's germline CDR1 is SGHRS and CDR2 YFSETQ. The CDR3 spells CASRTGYEQYF. The CDR3 DNA reads as TGCGCCAGCAGAACAGGCTACGAGCAGTACTTC.

The rearrangement joins TRBV27 to TRBJ1-6; D is perhaps TRBD1 (6 bases). The CDR3 spans 16 residues. Trimming took off 5 bases at V and 7 bases at J, with 18 bases between the two ends. Per germline, CDR1 MNHEY and CDR2 SMNVEV (reference sequence). The CDR3 spells CASSQGQGYYNSPLHF. The CDR3 DNA reads TGTGCCAGCAGTCAAGGCCAGGGGTATTACAATTCACCCCTCCACTTT.

This clone was picked up a small number of times. The chain carries TRBV4-3 and TRBJ1-1, with a weak D call TRBD1 (6 bases). From germline, CDR1 is LGHNA and CDR2 YSLEER. The CDR3 is 15 amino acids. With 0 bases removed from V and 8 bases from J, the gap between germline ends came to 16 bases. This CDR3 is CASSQDRGELREAFF. DNA of the CDR3: TGCGCCAGCAGCCAAGATAGGGGGGAATTAAGAGAAGCTTTCTTT.

The chain uses TRBV2 and TRBJ1-2; 7 nucleotides agree with TRBD1. The junction had 5 bases not matched to a gene; V was cut back by 4 bases and J by 0 bases. The CDR3 is 15 residues long. Germline-derived CDR1 and CDR2 are SNHLY and FYNNEI. The CDR3 DNA is TGTGCCAGCAGTGGCGGGACAGCCGCTAACTATGGCTACACCTTC. Amino acid sequence: CASSGGTAANYGYTF.